Sequencing of this TCR beta chain was carried out in a study of tumor-infiltrating lymphocytes in primary liver carcinoma. Study findings and constraints: Tumors significantly exceeded blood in top-250-clone fraction (p = 0.039).

From 500 ng of total RNA, TCR beta-specific cDNA was reverse-transcribed using a constant-region primer. Sequencing libraries for TCR beta derived from three nested multiplex PCR rounds that used slightly modified ARM-PCR. TRBV1-TRBV30 forward and Cbeta reverse primers drove the first two roughly 10-cycle rounds. TCRdb passed the multiplex PCR reads through MiXCR, listing each CDR3 protein once. The sample shows some 190,000 distinct CDR3 sequences, approximately 80% of them seen only once. Regarding this clonotype: Antigen unknown. Germline and junction disagree at one end, which may indicate a read error.

The germline gives CDR1 SEHNR, CDR2 FQNEAQ (reference sequence). CDR3 length: 16 residues. Co-extracting RNA and DNA was done with 20-30 mg of unsorted bulk tissue as input. Patients carried chronic HBV infection without prior treatment. The chain couples TRBV7-9 to TRBJ2-2; D is tentatively TRBD1 or TRBD2 (5 bases each). This TCR came from a man in his forties with primary liver carcinoma and hepatitis B virus infection. Source material: tumor tissue from primary liver carcinoma. For the CDR3, the DNA is TGTACGAGCAGCTTAGTTCTTCAGGGTTGGACCGGGGAACTGTTTTTT. This codes for CTSSLVLQGWTGELFF.